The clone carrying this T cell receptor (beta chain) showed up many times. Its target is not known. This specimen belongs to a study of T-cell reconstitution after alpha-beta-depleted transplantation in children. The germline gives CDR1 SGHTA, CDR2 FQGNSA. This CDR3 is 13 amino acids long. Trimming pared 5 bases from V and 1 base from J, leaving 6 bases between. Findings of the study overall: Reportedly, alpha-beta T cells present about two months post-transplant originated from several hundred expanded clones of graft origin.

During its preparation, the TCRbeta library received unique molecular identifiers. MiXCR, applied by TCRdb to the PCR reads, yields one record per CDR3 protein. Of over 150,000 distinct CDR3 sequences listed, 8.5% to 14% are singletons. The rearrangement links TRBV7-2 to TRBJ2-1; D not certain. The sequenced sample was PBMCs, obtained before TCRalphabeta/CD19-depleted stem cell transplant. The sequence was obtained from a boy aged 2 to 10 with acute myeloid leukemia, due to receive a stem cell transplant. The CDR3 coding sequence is TGTGCCAGCAGCCCCCAATCCTACAATGAGCAGTTCTTC. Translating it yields CASSPQSYNEQFF. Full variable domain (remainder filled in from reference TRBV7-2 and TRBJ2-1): GAGVSQSPSNKVTEKGKDVELRCDPISGHTALYWYRQSLGQGLEFLIYFQGNSAPDKSGLPSDRFSAERTGGSVSTLTIQRTQQEDSAVYLCASSPQSYNEQFFGPGTRLTVL.